The present entry profiles one T cell receptor (beta chain) with its context. Its specificity is not known. The data derive from a study of T-cell reconstitution after alpha-beta-depleted transplantation in children. Overall study findings and caveats: Diversity and T-cell counts at one year after transplant derived mostly from new T cells. It was reported that alpha-beta T cells came from several hundred expanded graft clones (about two months after transplant). Surviving thymic progenitors and recipient T cells were the source of high TCRbeta diversity at day 60 in some patients.

TCRbeta library construction was performed incorporating unique molecular identifiers. From the PCR reads, TCRdb called clonotypes with MiXCR, one entry per CDR3 protein. The table has 300,000 to 400,000 distinct CDR3 sequences, 15% to 20% seen once. CDR1 is SGHVS, CDR2 FQNEAQ, per germline. The CDR3 contains 14 residues. Germline trimming cut 5 bases from V and 5 bases from J; bases unmatched to any gene: 3. V and J are TRBV7-8 and TRBJ1-4, with 9 bases lining up with TRBD1. This clonotype was sampled from a male patient between 2 and 9 years old who had a stem cell transplant for acute lymphoblastic leukemia, so the T cells may come from the graft donor. The sequencing used PBMCs, mostly from graft donor cells, collected 360 days after TCRalphabeta/CD19-depleted stem cell transplant. Here the CDR3 reads CASSKDRGNEKLFF. CDR3 coding DNA: TGTGCCAGCAGCAAGGACAGGGGCAATGAAAAACTGTTTTTT.